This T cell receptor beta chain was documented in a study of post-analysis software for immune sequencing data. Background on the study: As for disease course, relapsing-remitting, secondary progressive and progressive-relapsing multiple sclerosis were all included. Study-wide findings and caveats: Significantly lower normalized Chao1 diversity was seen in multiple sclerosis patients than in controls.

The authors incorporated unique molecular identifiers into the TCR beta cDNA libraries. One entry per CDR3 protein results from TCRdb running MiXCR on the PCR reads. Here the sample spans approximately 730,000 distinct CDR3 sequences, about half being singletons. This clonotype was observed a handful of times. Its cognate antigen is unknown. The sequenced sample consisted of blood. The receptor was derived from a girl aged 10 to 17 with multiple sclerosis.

In nucleotides, the CDR3 is TGTGCTAGTGGTTTCCCCAAATCGGGACGAACGGGCCAAGGGTACGAGCAGTACTTC. As protein: CASGFPKSGRTGQGYEQYF. This sequence joins TRBV12-5 and TRBJ2-7; D may be TRBD1 or TRBD2 (5 bases each). The ends were cut back, 3 bases at V and 4 bases at J, with 28 bases in the middle. In germline, CDR1 is LGHNT, CDR2 FRNRAP. The CDR3 has 19 residues. Full variable domain (outside the CDR3, taken from reference TRBV12-5 and TRBJ2-7): DARVTQTPRHKVTEMGQEVTMRCQPILGHNTVFWYRQTMMQGLELLAYFRNRAPLDDSGMPKDRFSAEMPDATLATLKIQPSEPRDSAVYFCASGFPKSGRTGQGYEQYFGPGTRLTVT.